The next 4 T cell receptor beta chains were all read from a single sample in a study of T cells after yellow fever vaccination (dated by TCRdb to between 2018 and 2021). The method was 5' RACE. TCRdb records Illumina HiSeq 2500 as the sequencer. TCRdb applied fastp at Q25 and MiXCR to the public reads, then kept only in-frame beta chains. Records with the same CDR3 protein are collapsed into one entry carrying the most frequent genes and DNA. The sample profile shows a few hundred thousand distinct CDR3 sequences; 11% of them were found once. The ten biggest clones cover more than 15% of the sample. This specimen's treatment or condition label, interpreted: live attenuated yellow fever vaccine strain. Material: PBMCs, obtained on the day of the first yellow fever vaccination. The receptors stem from a young man who received the YFV17D yellow fever vaccine.

This clonotype was counted between two and nine times. The J gene is TRBJ2-1, the V gene TRBV4-1, with 11 bases aligning to TRBD2. Trimming removed 0 bases from V and 4 bases from J; junction bases left unmatched: 8. This CDR3 has 18 amino acids. Germline CDR1 reads MGHRA; CDR2 reads YSYEKL. This chain's CDR3 is CASSQDPGTSGLYNEQFF. The CDR3 DNA sequence: TGCGCCAGCAGCCAAGATCCGGGGACTAGCGGTTTGTACAATGAGCAGTTCTTC.

This chain connects TRBV6-5 to TRBJ2-3; 8 bases are shared with TRBD1. Germline loops: CDR1 MNHEY, CDR2 SVGAGI. This CDR3 contains 15 residues. V was clipped by 0 bases and J by 6 bases; unmatched bases: 5. The CDR3 loop is CASSYSAGGSDTQYF. The DNA of the CDR3 is TGTGCCAGCAGTTACTCTGCAGGGGGCTCGGATACGCAGTATTTT.

The gene calls are TRBV6-5 and TRBJ1-1; 7 bases are a match to TRBD1. The germline gives CDR1 MNHEY, CDR2 SVGAGI. This CDR3 comprises 15 residues. V shed 5 bases, J shed 5 bases, and the junction held 11 bases outside the gene matches. The CDR3 DNA reads TGTGCCAGCAGTACTTTAACAGGGGCCGGGACTGAAGCTTTCTTT. It translates to CASSTLTGAGTEAFF.

In its sample, this clonotype was seen a few times. V gene TRBV6-1 combines with J gene TRBJ2-4; D gene ambiguous. Germline V lookup: CDR1 MNHNS, CDR2 SASEGT. This CDR3 spans 17 amino acids. V lost 6 bases and J 0 bases, leaving 18 bases between the germline ends. CDR3 sequence: CASSSTDGLLAKNIQYF. The CDR3 bases are TGTGCCAGCAGCTCCACGGACGGGTTACTAGCCAAAAACATTCAGTACTTC.